This T cell receptor beta chain stems from a study of T cells after posttransplantation cyclophosphamide. Germline CDR1 GTSNPN, CDR2 SVGIG (reference sequence). The ends lost 4 bases at V and 5 bases at J; junction bases unmatched: 12. This CDR3 is 15 amino acids long. General observations from the study: Blood and skin or GI T cell repertoires showed limited TRB overlap. Recipient CMV seropositivity and CMV reactivation strongly tracked TRB clonality.

Measured with immunoSEQ multiplex PCR; TCRdb has only the in-frame clones, and not every one. Recorded here are over 20,000 clones, with no singletons, and the ten leading clones hold approximately 1.5%. This clone was counted ten times or more. Its antigen is still unknown. The TCR sequence derives from a man in his fifties in good health, CMV-negative, and a related stem cell transplant donor. Input material: PBMCs. The J gene is TRBJ2-7, the V gene TRBV30; 9 positions match TRBD1. DNA for the CDR3: TGTGCCTGGAATTTGGGTGGGGACAGGGACCACGAGCAGTACTTC. Translation gives CAWNLGGDRDHEQYF.